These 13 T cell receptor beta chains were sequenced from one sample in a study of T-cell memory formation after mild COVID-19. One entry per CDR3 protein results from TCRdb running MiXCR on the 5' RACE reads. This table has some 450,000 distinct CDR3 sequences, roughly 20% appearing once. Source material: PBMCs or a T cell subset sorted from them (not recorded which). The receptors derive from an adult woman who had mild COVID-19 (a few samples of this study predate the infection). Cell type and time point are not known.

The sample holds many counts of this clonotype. CDR3 in DNA: TGTGCCAGCAGCCAAGGAGCGGGGGGGCCCTACAATGAGCAGTTCTTC. It codes for CASSQGAGGPYNEQFF. The chain carries TRBV3-1 and TRBJ2-1; 10 bases align to TRBD2. The CDR3 extends over 16 amino acids. Trimming cost V 1 base and J 2 bases; bases outside gene matches: 2. The germline V gene has CDR1 LGHDT and CDR2 YNNKEL (reference sequence).

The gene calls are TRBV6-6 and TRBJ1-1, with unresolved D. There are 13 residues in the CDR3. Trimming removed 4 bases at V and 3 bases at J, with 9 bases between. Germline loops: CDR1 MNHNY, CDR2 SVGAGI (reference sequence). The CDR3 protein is CASSWNGDTEAFF. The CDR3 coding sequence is TGTGCCAGCAGTTGGAACGGGGACACTGAAGCTTTCTTT.

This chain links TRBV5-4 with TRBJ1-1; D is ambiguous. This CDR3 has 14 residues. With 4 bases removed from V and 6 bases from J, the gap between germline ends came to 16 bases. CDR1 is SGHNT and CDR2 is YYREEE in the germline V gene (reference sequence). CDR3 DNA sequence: TGTGCCAGCAGCACGCGGGTGGGAGAACCTGAAGCTTTCTTT. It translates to CASSTRVGEPEAFF. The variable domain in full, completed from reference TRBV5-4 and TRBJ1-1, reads ETGVTQSPTHLIKTRGQQVTLRCSSQSGHNTVSWYQQALGQGPQFIFQYYREEENGRGNFPPRFSGLQFPNYSSELNVNALELDDSALYLCASSTRVGEPEAFFGQGTRLTVV.

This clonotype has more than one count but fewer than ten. In DNA, the CDR3 is TGTGCCAGCAGTTACAAGGGTGCTCAGCCCCAGCATTTT. Translation gives CASSYKGAQPQHF. V is TRBV6-5 and J is TRBJ1-5, with D unclear. V was cut by 2 bases and J by 6 bases, with 8 bases left in between. The CDR3 length is 13 residues. Germline-derived CDR1 and CDR2 are MNHEY and SVGAGI.

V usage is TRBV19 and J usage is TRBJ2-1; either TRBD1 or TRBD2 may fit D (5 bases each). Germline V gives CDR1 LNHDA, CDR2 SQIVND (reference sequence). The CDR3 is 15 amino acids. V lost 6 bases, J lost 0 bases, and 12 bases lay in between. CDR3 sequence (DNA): TGTGCCAGTAGCTCCTCCGGGACCTCCTACAATGAGCAGTTCTTC. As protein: CASSSSGTSYNEQFF.

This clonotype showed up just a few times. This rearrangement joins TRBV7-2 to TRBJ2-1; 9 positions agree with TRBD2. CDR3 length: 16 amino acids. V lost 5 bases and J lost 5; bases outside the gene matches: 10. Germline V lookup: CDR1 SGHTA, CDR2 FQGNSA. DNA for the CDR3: TGTGCCAGCAGCCACCGAGGGACTAGCATCCACAATGAGCAGTTCTTC. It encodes CASSHRGTSIHNEQFF.

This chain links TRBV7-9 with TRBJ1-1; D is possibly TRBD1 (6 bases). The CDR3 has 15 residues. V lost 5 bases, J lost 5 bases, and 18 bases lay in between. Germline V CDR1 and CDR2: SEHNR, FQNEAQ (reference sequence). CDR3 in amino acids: CASSLRDTLGTEAFF. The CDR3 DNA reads TGTGCCAGCAGCCTCCGGGACACTTTGGGGACTGAAGCTTTCTTT.

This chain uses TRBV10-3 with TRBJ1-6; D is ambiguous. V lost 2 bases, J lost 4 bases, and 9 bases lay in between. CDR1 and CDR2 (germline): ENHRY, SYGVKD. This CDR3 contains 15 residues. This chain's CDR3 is CAISEDRGYNSPLHF. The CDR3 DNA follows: TGTGCCATCAGTGAGGACCGGGGTTATAATTCACCCCTCCACTTT.

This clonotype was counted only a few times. CDR3 DNA: TGCAGTGCTAGGACCCTTGGGCTGATGTCCGTGCGGGAAGCTTTCTTT. Translation gives CSARTLGLMSVREAFF. The chain is built from TRBV20-1 and TRBJ1-1; D remains unclear. The germline gives CDR1 DFQATT, CDR2 SNEGSKA (reference sequence). V dropped 3 bases and J dropped 8 bases, with 25 bases sitting between them. CDR3 length: 16 residues.

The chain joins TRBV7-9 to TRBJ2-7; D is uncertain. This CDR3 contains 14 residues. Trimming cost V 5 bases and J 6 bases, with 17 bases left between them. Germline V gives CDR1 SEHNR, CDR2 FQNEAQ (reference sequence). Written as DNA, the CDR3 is TGTGCCAGCAGCCCGGAAGGAGTGGGAATCGAGCAGTACTTC. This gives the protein CASSPEGVGIEQYF.

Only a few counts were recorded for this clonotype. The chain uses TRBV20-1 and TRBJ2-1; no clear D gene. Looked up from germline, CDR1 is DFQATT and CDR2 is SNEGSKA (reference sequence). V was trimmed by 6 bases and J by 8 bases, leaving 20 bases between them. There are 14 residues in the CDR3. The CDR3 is CSAVELGYMDEQFF. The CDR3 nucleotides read TGCAGTGCAGTGGAGTTGGGGTACATGGATGAGCAGTTCTTC.

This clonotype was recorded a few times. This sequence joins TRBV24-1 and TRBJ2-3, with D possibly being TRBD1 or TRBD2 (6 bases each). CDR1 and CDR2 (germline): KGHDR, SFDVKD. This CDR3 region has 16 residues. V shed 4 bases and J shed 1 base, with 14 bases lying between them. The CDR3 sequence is CATSETGGGRTDTQYF. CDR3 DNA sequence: TGTGCCACCAGTGAAACCGGAGGGGGGCGCACAGATACGCAGTATTTT.

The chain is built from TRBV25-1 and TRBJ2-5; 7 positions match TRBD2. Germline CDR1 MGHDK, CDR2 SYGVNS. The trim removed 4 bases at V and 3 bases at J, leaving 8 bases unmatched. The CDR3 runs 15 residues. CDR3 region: CASSGLAGAEETQYF. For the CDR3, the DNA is TGTGCCAGCAGTGGTTTGGCGGGAGCGGAAGAGACCCAGTACTTC.